This T cell receptor beta chain was sequenced in a study of molecular identifiers for immune sequencing clone quantification. CDR3 length: 17 residues. TCRdb processed the PCR reads anew with MiXCR; each CDR3 protein has one entry. The sample records roughly 630,000 distinct CDR3 sequences, about 25% being singletons. A single count supports this clonotype. At one end the junction does not follow the germline gene, possibly because of a read error. The sample was naive CD8+ T cells from blood, with Jurkat cell RNA spiked in. Subset specified: FACS-sorted CD8+CD4-CCR7+CD45RA+ naive T cells. This TCR was sampled from a human donor in good health. Some libraries in this study had Jurkat cell RNA spiked in. The genes are TRBV12-3 or TRBV12-4 and TRBJ2-7; possibly TRBD1 or TRBD2 for D (5 bases each). Here the CDR3 reads CASSLVMAWDRDYAQYF. In nucleotides, the CDR3 is TGTGCCAGCAGTTTAGTGATGGCGTGGGACCGCGACTACGCGCAGTACTTC.